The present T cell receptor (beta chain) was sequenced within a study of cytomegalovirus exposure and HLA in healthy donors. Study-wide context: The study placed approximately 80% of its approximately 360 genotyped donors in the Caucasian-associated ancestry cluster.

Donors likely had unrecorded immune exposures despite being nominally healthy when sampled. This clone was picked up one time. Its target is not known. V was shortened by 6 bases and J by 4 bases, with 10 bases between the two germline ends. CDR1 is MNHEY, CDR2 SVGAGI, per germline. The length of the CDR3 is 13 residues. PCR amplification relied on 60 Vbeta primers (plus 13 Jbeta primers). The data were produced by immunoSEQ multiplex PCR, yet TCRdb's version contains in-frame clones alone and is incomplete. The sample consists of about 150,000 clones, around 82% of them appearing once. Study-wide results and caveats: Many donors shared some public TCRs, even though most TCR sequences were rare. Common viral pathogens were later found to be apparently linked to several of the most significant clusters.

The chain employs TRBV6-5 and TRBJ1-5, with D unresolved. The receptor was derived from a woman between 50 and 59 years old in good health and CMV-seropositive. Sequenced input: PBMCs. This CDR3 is CASSRSLNQPQHF. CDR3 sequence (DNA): TGTGCCAGCAGCCGCAGTTTAAATCAGCCCCAGCATTTT.